The rows below give T cell receptor beta chains drawn from one sample of a study of shared clonotypes between healthy human individuals. The method was immunoSEQ multiplex PCR; TCRdb's version includes in-frame clones alone and lacks a portion of them. Among about a million clones listed, about three quarters were seen once. Sequencing was carried out using memory CD4+ T cells sorted from blood. The receptor set was obtained from a man aged 18 to 30 in good health. Each CDR3 is given with its conserved first and last residue. Size tells how often a clone was seen (once, few, many) or the class of an expanded clone, and some rows leave it out.

CDR3aa: CASSPRQGRDGANVLTF
abundance: few
v_gene: TRBV2
j_gene: TRBJ2-6
len: 17

CDR3aa: CASSRDYNEQFF
abundance: few
v_gene: TRBV5-1
j_gene: TRBJ2-1
len: 12

CDR3aa: CATEADSRPYEQYF
abundance: .
v_gene: TRBV21-1
j_gene: TRBJ2-7
len: 14

CDR3aa: CASSLWEDGYTF
abundance: once
v_gene: TRBV7-2
j_gene: TRBJ1-2
len: 12

CDR3aa: CASSSGQADTEAFF
abundance: .
v_gene: TRBV7-9
j_gene: TRBJ1-1
len: 14

CDR3aa: CASSGTSNQPQHF
abundance: .
v_gene: TRBV2
j_gene: TRBJ1-5
len: 13

CDR3aa: CASSPLEGTDTQYF
abundance: .
v_gene: TRBV6-4
j_gene: TRBJ2-3
len: 14

CDR3aa: CASTEGLLGEKLFF
abundance: .
v_gene: TRBV6-1
j_gene: TRBJ1-4
len: 14

CDR3aa: CASSFGQGPTDTQYF
abundance: .
v_gene: TRBV7-7
j_gene: TRBJ2-3
len: 15

CDR3aa: CASSLTASSYNSPLHF
abundance: .
v_gene: TRBV5-4
j_gene: TRBJ1-6
len: 16

CDR3aa: CSAGVGLAGVFNEQFF
abundance: .
v_gene: TRBV29-1
j_gene: TRBJ2-1
len: 16

CDR3aa: CASSLGTGWDPEAFF
abundance: .
v_gene: TRBV5-1
j_gene: TRBJ1-1
len: 15

CDR3aa: CASSEMGRDNQPQHF
abundance: many
v_gene: TRBV2
j_gene: TRBJ1-5
len: 15

CDR3aa: CASSTGTSGILTGELFF
abundance: .
v_gene: TRBV7-2
j_gene: TRBJ2-2
len: 17

CDR3aa: CASSETGTGGMKNTEAFF
abundance: .
v_gene: TRBV5-1
j_gene: TRBJ1-1
len: 18

CDR3aa: CASSQDHRGTQYF
abundance: .
v_gene: TRBV4-3
j_gene: TRBJ2-3
len: 13

CDR3aa: CASSQIGLAGASSYEQYF
abundance: .
v_gene: TRBV5-1
j_gene: TRBJ2-7
len: 18

CDR3aa: CASSLRLAARLKQYF
abundance: .
v_gene: TRBV6-8
j_gene: TRBJ2-7
len: 15

CDR3aa: CASSPVQTNEQFF
abundance: .
v_gene: TRBV18
j_gene: TRBJ2-1
len: 13

CDR3aa: CSVESLQMNTEAFF
abundance: .
v_gene: TRBV29-1
j_gene: TRBJ1-1
len: 14

CDR3aa: CASSPGQSSYNEQFF
abundance: .
v_gene: TRBV6-5
j_gene: TRBJ2-1
len: 15

CDR3aa: CASSPGVQMENTEAFF
abundance: .
v_gene: TRBV5-1
j_gene: TRBJ1-1
len: 16

CDR3aa: CASSSTGTGAGSPLHF
abundance: .
v_gene: TRBV11-3
j_gene: TRBJ1-6
len: 16

CDR3aa: CASSPGLAGVEQFF
abundance: .
v_gene: TRBV10-1
j_gene: TRBJ2-1
len: 14